This is a list of T cell receptor beta chains from one sample in a study of T cells of healthy individuals. TCRdb fed the 5' RACE reads into MiXCR, producing one record per CDR3 protein. The table lists 85,000 to 100,000 distinct CDR3 sequences, approximately 16% of them singletons, with approximately 5.7% in the top ten. The receptor source for this set is a human donor in good health. CDR3s include the opening cysteine and the closing phenylalanine or tryptophan. Fields, in order: D gene, clone size, V gene, J gene, CDR3 DNA, CDR3 protein. A D gene is named only where the DNA matches it firmly. Only part of the rows carry a size: once, few, many, or a class if the clone is expanded.

NA	NA	TRBV20-1	TRBJ2-3	TGCAGTGCCCTAGTAGATAAGTTCACAGATACGCAGTATTTT	CSALVDKFTDTQYF
TRBD1	NA	TRBV5-1	TRBJ2-7	TGCGCCAGCGGGACAGGAGCGTCCTACGAGCAGTACTTC	CASGTGASYEQYF
NA	NA	TRBV7-2	TRBJ2-1	TGTGCCAGCAGCTTGAGGAGCTCCTACAATGAGCAGTTCTTC	CASSLRSSYNEQFF
NA	few	TRBV2	TRBJ2-2	TGTGCCAGCATGTACACCGGGGAGCTGTTTTTT	CASMYTGELFF
NA	NA	TRBV7-6	TRBJ2-7	TGTGCCAGCAGCCCTACAGGGAGTGGCGAGCAGTACTTC	CASSPTGSGEQYF
NA	NA	TRBV12-3/TRBV12-4	TRBJ2-5	TGTGCCAGCAGTTTGCGACTACCGCAAGAGACCCAGTACTTC	CASSLRLPQETQYF
NA	few	TRBV5-1	TRBJ2-3	TGCGCCAGCAGCTTGGAGGGGGCAGATACGCAGTATTTT	CASSLEGADTQYF
NA	few	TRBV7-8	TRBJ2-7	TGTGCCAGCATCCCCGAAAGGTTTAGCTCCTACGAGCAGTACTTC	CASIPERFSSYEQYF
NA	few	TRBV5-1	TRBJ1-4	TGCGCCAGCAGCTCCCGGACAGAACTTAATGAAAAACTGTTTTTT	CASSSRTELNEKLFF
NA	NA	TRBV7-2	TRBJ2-5	TGTGCCAGCAGCCGAAGGATGAGTAGCGTGGAGACCCAGTACTTC	CASSRRMSSVETQYF
NA	NA	TRBV29-1	TRBJ2-6	TGCAGCGCGCGGGGCTCTGGGGCCAACGTCCTGACTTTC	CSARGSGANVLTF
NA	NA	TRBV7-2	TRBJ2-1	TGTGCCAGCAGCTTAGAGGTGAAGCGCAATGAGCAGTTCTTC	CASSLEVKRNEQFF
TRBD1	NA	TRBV4-2	TRBJ2-1	TGTGCCAGCAGCCACCGGGACAGGCACTACAATGAGCAGTTCTTC	CASSHRDRHYNEQFF
TRBD1	NA	TRBV27	TRBJ2-1	TGTGCCAGCAGTTCCCTGGACAGGGGCAATGAGCAGTTCTTC	CASSSLDRGNEQFF
NA	few	TRBV6-6	TRBJ2-7	TGTGCCAGCAGCGGCGGCCAGGGTCGCGTCTACGAGCAGTACTTC	CASSGGQGRVYEQYF
TRBD2	few	TRBV28	TRBJ2-1	TGTGCCAGCAGTTCCCTAAGCGGGAGCACCTACAATGAGCAGTTCTTC	CASSSLSGSTYNEQFF
NA	few	TRBV20-1	TRBJ2-1	TGCAGTGCTAGAGAAGGGATAGCTCTAGAGGAGCAGTTCTTC	CSAREGIALEEQFF
TRBD1	many	TRBV25-1	TRBJ1-2	TGTGCCAGCTTCCAAGGGGGCCTAGGGGCAGGCTACACCTTC	CASFQGGLGAGYTF
NA	few	TRBV29-1	TRBJ1-4	TGCAGCGTTGGGGTCACTGAAAAACTGTTTTTT	CSVGVTEKLFF
NA	few	TRBV7-2	TRBJ1-4	TGTGCCAGCAGCTTACCCGCTAGTGAAAAACTGTTTTTT	CASSLPASEKLFF
TRBD1	NA	TRBV12-3/TRBV12-4	TRBJ1-6	TGTGCCAGCAGTCGGGACGACAGGGGGAAGGGGTGGGCACCCCTCCACTTT	CASSRDDRGKGWAPLHF
NA	few	TRBV28	TRBJ2-3	TGTGCCAGCAGTTTAGGGGATAGCACAGATACGCAGTATTTT	CASSLGDSTDTQYF
NA	NA	TRBV7-2	TRBJ2-1	TGTGCCAGCAGCCCAGACCGACGGGACAATGAGCAGTTCTTC	CASSPDRRDNEQFF
NA	few	TRBV10-3	TRBJ2-1	TGTGCCATCAGTGGGGGTGACGATCGATCCTACAATGAGCAGTTCTTC	CAISGGDDRSYNEQFF
NA	many	TRBV5-1	TRBJ1-2	TGCGCCAGCAGCTTGGCTCCAGGTACATATGGCTACACCTTC	CASSLAPGTYGYTF
NA	NA	TRBV7-2	TRBJ2-6	TGTGCCAGCAGCCGGATTGGTGGGGCCAACGTCCTGACTTTC	CASSRIGGANVLTF
NA	NA	TRBV7-3	TRBJ2-5	TGTGCCAGCAGCTATTCTCGAGGAAGAGAGACCCAGTACTTC	CASSYSRGRETQYF
TRBD1	NA	TRBV10-3	TRBJ2-7	TGTGCCATCAGTGACCCGGGACAGCCCTACGAGCAGTACTTC	CAISDPGQPYEQYF
NA	many	TRBV27	TRBJ2-3	TGTGCCAGCAGGCCCCTTTGGGACAGCACAGATACGCAGTATTTT	CASRPLWDSTDTQYF
NA	few	TRBV20-1	TRBJ1-4	TGCAGTGCTAGACGGACAGACCAGCTTGAAGGACTGTTTTTT	CSARRTDQLEGLFF
TRBD1	NA	TRBV4-1	TRBJ2-6	TGCGCCAGCAGCCCAGGGACAGACCGATACATTGGGGCCAACGTCCTGACTTTC	CASSPGTDRYIGANVLTF
TRBD2	few	TRBV2	TRBJ2-2	TGTGCCAGCAGTGGGGTTCGACAGCACGGGACTAGCGGGAGGGCGGACACCGGGGAGCTGTTTTTT	CASSGVRQHGTSGRADTGELFF
TRBD2	NA	TRBV28	TRBJ2-5	TGTGCCAGCAACCTAAGCGGGGGGCTTGGGGAGACCCAGTACTTC	CASNLSGGLGETQYF
NA	few	TRBV28	TRBJ2-5	TGTGCCAGCAGTTTACCGGTCGTAGGGACGGAAAAGACCCAGTACTTC	CASSLPVVGTEKTQYF
NA	NA	TRBV9	TRBJ2-3	TGTGCCAGCAGCGCAGAAAAGGTGGATACGCAGTATTTT	CASSAEKVDTQYF
NA	many	TRBV18	TRBJ1-4	TGTGCCAGCTCACACTGGGACCTAAAGGAAAAACTGTTTTTT	CASSHWDLKEKLFF
NA	few	TRBV20-1	TRBJ2-5	TGCAGTGCTACAACTCCCGCCCTGGAGACCCAGTACTTC	CSATTPALETQYF
TRBD2	few	TRBV12-3/TRBV12-4	TRBJ2-1	TGTGCCAGCTCCCGACTAGCGGGAGGGGCCTACAATGAGCAGTTCTTC	CASSRLAGGAYNEQFF
NA	NA	TRBV19	TRBJ1-5	TGTGCCAGTAGGGGGGTACGGAATAATGGCAATCAGCCCCAGCATTTT	CASRGVRNNGNQPQHF
NA	many	TRBV20-1	TRBJ2-7	TGCAGTGCTCAGCCGCCCGGGCCATTCTCCTACGAGCAGTACTTC	CSAQPPGPFSYEQYF
NA	NA	TRBV6-5	TRBJ1-6	TGTGCCAGCGGAAAGGACAGAAATAATTCACCCCTCCACTTT	CASGKDRNNSPLHF
NA	NA	TRBV3-1	TRBJ2-4	TGTGCCAGCAGCCAAGTAGCGGCCAAAAACATTCAGTACTTC	CASSQVAAKNIQYF
NA	NA	TRBV27	TRBJ2-2	TGTGCCAGCAGTCCCCTCCCCTCGCCTAGGGGTCGTGGGGAGCTGTTTTTT	CASSPLPSPRGRGELFF
NA	few	TRBV10-3	TRBJ1-6	TGTGCCATCAGTGATCCCCAAGGGTATAATTCACCCCTCCACTTT	CAISDPQGYNSPLHF
NA	few	TRBV10-3	TRBJ2-5	TGTGCCAGCGGGACAGAAGAGACCCAGTACTTC	CASGTEETQYF
NA	few	TRBV2	TRBJ2-5	TGTGCCAGCAGTAGAATGGGAGGCTCGGAGACCCAGTACTTC	CASSRMGGSETQYF
NA	NA	TRBV6-2/TRBV6-3	TRBJ2-6	TGTGCCAGCACCTTCGGGCTGGGCAAGATCGGGGCCAACGTCCTGACTTTC	CASTFGLGKIGANVLTF
NA	NA	TRBV28	TRBJ2-2	TGTGCCAGCAGTTTGCTAGTCGGGGTGAACGGGGAGCTGTTTTTT	CASSLLVGVNGELFF
NA	few	TRBV27	TRBJ1-4	TGTGCCAGCAGTAACACGGGGGGGATCTCGTATGAAAAACTGTTTTTT	CASSNTGGISYEKLFF
TRBD1	NA	TRBV5-1	TRBJ2-1	TGCGCCAGCAGCTGGACAGGGTACAATGAGCAGTTCTTC	CASSWTGYNEQFF
NA	NA	TRBV29-1	TRBJ2-7	TGCAGCGTTGTGGCAGGTCGTGCCTACGAGCAGTACTTC	CSVVAGRAYEQYF
TRBD1	many	TRBV5-6	TRBJ1-5	TGTGCCAGCAGCTCGTATGACAGGGCCCGCAATCAGCCCCAGCATTTT	CASSSYDRARNQPQHF
NA	few	TRBV28	TRBJ2-3	TGTGCCAGCAGTTCCCTGTACCTCACAGATACGCAGTATTTT	CASSSLYLTDTQYF
NA	NA	TRBV6-5	TRBJ1-1	TGTGCCAGCAGGCCTCACAGGGCTCGAATGAACACTGAAGCTTTCTTT	CASRPHRARMNTEAFF
NA	NA	TRBV20-1	TRBJ1-2	TGCAGTGCTTTCCCCCCCGGGGGCCTTAACTATGGCTACACCTTC	CSAFPPGGLNYGYTF